In this sample, the clone carrying this T cell receptor (beta chain) turned up many times. What it binds is unknown. For TCR, cDNA came from 5'RACE template switching, which added a universal primer site and UMIs. TCRdb fed the 5' RACE reads into MiXCR, producing one record per CDR3 protein. The table lists hundreds of thousands of distinct CDR3 sequences, around 3.6% of them singletons, with 20% to 25% in the top ten. This sample stems from a study of T cells after yellow fever vaccination. Whole-study findings and limits: Clones that expanded after primary vaccination mostly reappeared after the booster (just under 98% CD4, about 91% CD8). The secondary response was weaker but peaked faster, day 5 versus 15.

CDR1 is SEHNR, CDR2 FQNEAQ, per germline (reference sequence). Deletions cut 4 bases from V and 5 bases from J, with 18 bases between. The CDR3 runs to 17 residues. The receptor comes from a man aged 18 to 35 who received the YFV17D yellow fever vaccine. The material was PBMCs, obtained on the day of the yellow fever booster vaccination. V gene TRBV7-9 combines with J gene TRBJ2-6, with D possibly TRBD1 on 5 matching bases. CDR3 nucleotide sequence: TGTGCCAGCAGCTCCTTGGATAGGCAGGGTAGGGCCAACGTCCTGACTTTC. This encodes CASSSLDRQGRANVLTF.